This T cell receptor beta chain was sequenced during a study of post-analysis software for immune sequencing data (dated by TCRdb to between 2014 and 2016). General notes on the study: The recorded disease courses included relapsing-remitting, secondary progressive and progressive-relapsing multiple sclerosis, and some patients had no subtype annotation. A subset of samples was prepared in parallel using single-end sample barcoding, then pooled and co-amplified after Illumina adapter ligation. The patient repertoires were compared against fewer than twelve previously published healthy control repertoires obtained from donors aged roughly 6 to 25 years.

The full study reports these points: A handful of TRBV segments, including TRBV5-6, TRBV5-1 and TRBV20-1, were significantly more frequent in patients than controls. Direct clustering with F measure revealed strong co-clustering of samples prepared in the same batch, which led to a batch-effect correction. Significantly lower normalized Chao1 diversity was found in multiple sclerosis patients than in controls, suggesting substantial peripheral T-cell clonal expansion. The control group was slightly older than the multiple sclerosis patient group.

TCR beta repertoires were profiled from peripheral blood of 13 young patients with multiple sclerosis to demonstrate the VDJtools post-analysis software. The multiple sclerosis patients were children and adolescents between about 6 and 15 years of age. From its cysteine to its phenylalanine, the CDR3 spans 14 amino acids. Of the read, only the CDR3 DNA is kept; its 42 bases are in frame from base 1. The trim is 5 bases for V and 0 bases for J, with a gap of 10 bases between the germline ends. The library was generated by PCR. The reads were generated on an Illumina HiSeq 2500. To reduce PCR and sequencing biases, unique molecular identifiers were incorporated into the TCR beta cDNA libraries. Per 1 to 10 million input T cells, approximately 500,000 cDNA molecules were obtained, such that each molecule approximated one T cell. The same protocol used for the earlier healthy control dataset was applied to prepare and sequence the patient libraries. Within a given batch, samples were prepared together, multiplexed and sequenced on the same HiSeq lane. The published analysis was carried out like this. Raw barcoded reads were processed with MIGEC, discarding single-read molecular identifier groups before consensus assembly and CDR3 extraction. VDJtools was used for post-analysis of the clonotype tables, with diversity normalized by down-sampling every dataset to the smallest sample size. Repertoire overlap clustering matched CDR3 amino acid but not nucleotide sequences to correct batch-related cross-sample contamination. In TCRdb, the public reads were trimmed at Q25 with fastp and aligned with MiXCR, with productive beta chains retained. Entries are consolidated by CDR3 protein sequence, retaining the most common genes and DNA. The V and J calls, along with clone size, are taken from TCRdb and not from the paper's own processing. This sample comprises roughly 170,000 distinct CDR3 sequences, 30% of them detected only once. More than 1.3% of the sample is in the top ten clones.

As for this clonotype: The target of this receptor is not known. The sample holds no much larger clone one base away, and base qualities are not on file.

The origin of this receptor is a girl between 10 and 17 years old with multiple sclerosis. Recombination connected TRBV12-3 or TRBV12-4 to TRBJ1-1, with an unclear D gene assignment. The sequenced sample consisted of blood. At the DNA level, the sequence is TGTGCCAGCAGTAATAGAGGGTTGAACACTGAAGCTTTCTTT. This sequence encodes CASSNRGLNTEAFF.